This TCR beta chain derives from a study of T cell responses to AZD1222 COVID-19 vaccine. As for the study in general: Second doses at about 4 or about 12 weeks were pooled.

Method: immunoSEQ multiplex PCR; TCRdb's copy keeps in-frame clones and lacks some. Of approximately 74,000 clones in the sample, 86% were seen once. The V gene's germline CDR1 is MNHNY and CDR2 SVGAGI (reference sequence). This CDR3 region has 12 residues. The ends were cut back, 4 bases at V and 4 bases at J, with 5 bases in the middle. Study results and caveats: Distributed over spike, vaccine-associated CD4 TCRs predominated at 160-218 and 743-854.

This clone appeared once. The antigen is unknown. Source: peripheral blood, taken on day 0 of AZD1222 vaccination. The clonotype originates from an adult in good health. The chain carries TRBV6-6 and TRBJ1-5; D gene unclear. The CDR3 region is CASSLGNQPQHF. Written as DNA, the CDR3 is TGTGCCAGCAGTTTAGGGAATCAGCCCCAGCATTTT.